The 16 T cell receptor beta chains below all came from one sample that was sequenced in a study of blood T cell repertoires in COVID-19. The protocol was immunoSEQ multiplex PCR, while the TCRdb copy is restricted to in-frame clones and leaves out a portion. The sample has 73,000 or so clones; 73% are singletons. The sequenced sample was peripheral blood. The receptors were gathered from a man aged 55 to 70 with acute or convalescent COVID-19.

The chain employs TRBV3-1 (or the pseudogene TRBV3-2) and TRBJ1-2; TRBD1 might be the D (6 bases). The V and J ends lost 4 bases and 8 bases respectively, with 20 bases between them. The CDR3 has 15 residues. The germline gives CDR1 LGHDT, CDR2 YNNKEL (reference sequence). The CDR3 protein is CASSPNTGTAGGYTF. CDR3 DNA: TGTGCCAGCAGCCCCAATACAGGGACCGCCGGGGGCTACACCTTC.

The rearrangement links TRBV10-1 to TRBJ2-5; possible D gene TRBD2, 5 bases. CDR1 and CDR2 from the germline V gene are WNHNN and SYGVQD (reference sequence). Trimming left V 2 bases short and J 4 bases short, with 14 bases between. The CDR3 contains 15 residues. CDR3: CASSERAGDGETQYF. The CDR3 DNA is TGCGCCAGCAGTGAGAGGGCCGGGGATGGAGAGACCCAGTACTTC.

The CDR3 region has the DNA TGTGCCAGCCGACGGGAGGTTTCTGGAAACACCATATATTTT. The encoded protein is CASRREVSGNTIYF. This chain connects TRBV2 to TRBJ1-3; D is undetermined. The CDR3 runs 14 residues. V gave up 8 bases and J gave up 1 base, with 12 bases separating them. From germline, CDR1 is SNHLY and CDR2 FYNNEI. The entire variable domain, with the rest obtained from reference TRBV2 and TRBJ1-3, is as follows: EPEVTQTPSHQVTQMGQEVILRCVPISNHLYFYWYRQILGQKVEFLVSFYNNEISEKSEIFDDQFSVERPDGSNFTLKIRSTKLEDSAMYFCASRREVSGNTIYFGEGSWLTVV.

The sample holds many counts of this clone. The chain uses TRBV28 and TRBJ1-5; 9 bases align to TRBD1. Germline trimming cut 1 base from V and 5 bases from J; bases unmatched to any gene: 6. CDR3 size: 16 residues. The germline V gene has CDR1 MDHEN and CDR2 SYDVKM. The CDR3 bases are TGTGCCAGCAGTTTATCCCGGGACAGGGTCTATCAGCCCCAGCATTTT. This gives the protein CASSLSRDRVYQPQHF.

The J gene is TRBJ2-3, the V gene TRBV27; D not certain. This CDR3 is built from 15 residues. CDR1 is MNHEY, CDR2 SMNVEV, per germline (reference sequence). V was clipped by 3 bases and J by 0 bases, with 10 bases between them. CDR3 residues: CASSFWPPSTDTQYF. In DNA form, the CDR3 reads TGTGCCAGCAGTTTCTGGCCACCTAGCACAGATACGCAGTATTTT.

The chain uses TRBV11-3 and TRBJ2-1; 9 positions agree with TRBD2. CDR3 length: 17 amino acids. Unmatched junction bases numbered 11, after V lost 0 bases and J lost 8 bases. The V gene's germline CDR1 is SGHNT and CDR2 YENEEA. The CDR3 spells CASSLDLLAGLVHEQFF. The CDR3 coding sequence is TGTGCCAGCAGCTTAGATTTGCTAGCGGGATTGGTTCATGAGCAGTTCTTC. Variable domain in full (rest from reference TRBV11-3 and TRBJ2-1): EAGVVQSPRYKIIEKKQPVAFWCNPISGHNTLYWYLQNLGQGPELLIRYENEEAVDDSQLPKDRFSAERLKGVDSTLKIQPAELGDSAVYLCASSLDLLAGLVHEQFFGPGTRLTVL.

The CDR3 sequence is CASKPQGLDTEAFF. The DNA of the CDR3 is TGTGCCAGCAAACCTCAGGGGCTGGACACTGAAGCTTTCTTT. The chain couples TRBV28 to TRBJ1-1; tentatively, D is TRBD1 (6 bases). The CDR3 runs to 14 residues. V lost 7 bases to trimming and J lost 3 bases, with 15 bases between them. Germline CDR1 reads MDHEN; CDR2 reads SYDVKM.

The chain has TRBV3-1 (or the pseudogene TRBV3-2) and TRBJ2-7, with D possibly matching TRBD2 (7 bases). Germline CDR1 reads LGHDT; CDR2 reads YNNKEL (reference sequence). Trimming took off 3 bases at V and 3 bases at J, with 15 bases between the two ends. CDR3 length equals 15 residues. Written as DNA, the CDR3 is TGTGCCAGCAGCCAGGGGGCGGGAGTCGGCTACGAGCAGTACTTC. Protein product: CASSQGAGVGYEQYF.

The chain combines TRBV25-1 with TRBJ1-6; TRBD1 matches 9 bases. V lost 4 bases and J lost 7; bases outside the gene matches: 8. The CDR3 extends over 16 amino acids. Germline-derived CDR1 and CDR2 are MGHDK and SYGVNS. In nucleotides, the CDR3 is TGTGCCAGCAGTGGACTGCGGGACAGGGAAAATTCACCCCTCCACTTT. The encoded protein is CASSGLRDRENSPLHF.

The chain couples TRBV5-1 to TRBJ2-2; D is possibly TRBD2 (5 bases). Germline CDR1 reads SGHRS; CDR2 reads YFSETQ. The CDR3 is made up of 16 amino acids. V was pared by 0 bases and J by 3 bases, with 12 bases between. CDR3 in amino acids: CASSLEIGRDTGELFF. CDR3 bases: TGCGCCAGCAGCTTGGAGATCGGGCGGGACACCGGGGAGCTGTTTTTT.

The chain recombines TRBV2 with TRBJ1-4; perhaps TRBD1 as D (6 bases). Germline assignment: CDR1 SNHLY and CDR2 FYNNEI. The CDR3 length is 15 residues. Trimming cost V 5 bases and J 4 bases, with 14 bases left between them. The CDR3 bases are TGTGCCAGCAGTCTAGGGTGGGGGCTTAATGAAAAACTGTTTTTT. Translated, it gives CASSLGWGLNEKLFF.

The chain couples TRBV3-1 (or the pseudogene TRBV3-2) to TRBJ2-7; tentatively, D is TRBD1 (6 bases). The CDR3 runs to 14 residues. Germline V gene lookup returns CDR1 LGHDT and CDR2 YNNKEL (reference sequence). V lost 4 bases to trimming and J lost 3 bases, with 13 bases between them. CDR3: CASSRLTGNYEQYF. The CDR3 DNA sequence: TGTGCCAGCAGCCGTCTAACAGGGAACTACGAGCAGTACTTC.

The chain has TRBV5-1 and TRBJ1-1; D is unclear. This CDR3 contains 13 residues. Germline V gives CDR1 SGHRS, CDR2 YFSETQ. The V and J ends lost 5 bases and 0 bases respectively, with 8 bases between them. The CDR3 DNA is TGCGCCAGCAGAGGACTCATGAACACTGAAGCTTTCTTT. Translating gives CASRGLMNTEAFF. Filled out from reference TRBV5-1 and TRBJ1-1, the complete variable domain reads KAGVTQTPRYLIKTRGQQVTLSCSPISGHRSVSWYQQTPGQGLQFLFEYFSETQRNKGNFPGRFSGRQFSNSRSEMNVSTLELGDSALYLCASRGLMNTEAFFGQGTRLTVV.

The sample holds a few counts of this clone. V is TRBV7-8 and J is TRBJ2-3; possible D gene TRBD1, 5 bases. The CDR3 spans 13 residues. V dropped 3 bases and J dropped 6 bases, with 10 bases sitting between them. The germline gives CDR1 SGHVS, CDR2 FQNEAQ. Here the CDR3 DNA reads TGTGCCAGCAGCTTGGCAGGGCAGGATACGCAGTATTTT. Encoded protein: CASSLAGQDTQYF.

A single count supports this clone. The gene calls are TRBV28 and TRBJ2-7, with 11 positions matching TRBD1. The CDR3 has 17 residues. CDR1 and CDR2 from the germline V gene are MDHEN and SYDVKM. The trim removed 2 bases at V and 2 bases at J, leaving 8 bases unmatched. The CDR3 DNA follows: TGTGCCAGCAGTTTACCCGGGACAGGGGGAATCCCCTACGAGCAGTACTTC. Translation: CASSLPGTGGIPYEQYF.

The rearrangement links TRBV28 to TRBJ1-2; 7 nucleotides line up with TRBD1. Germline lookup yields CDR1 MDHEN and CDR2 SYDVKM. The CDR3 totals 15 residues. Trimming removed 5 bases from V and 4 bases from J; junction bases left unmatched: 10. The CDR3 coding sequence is TGTGCCAGCAGTCCCCACCCGACAGGGATCTATGGCTACACCTTC. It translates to CASSPHPTGIYGYTF.